The 25 T cell receptor beta chains presented below share a single source sample, sequenced in a study of PD-L1 blockade in urothelial cancer. Time point specified: pretreatment peripheral blood. The repertoire was sequenced with immunoSEQ multiplex PCR; TCRdb's copy has only in-frame clones and lacks some. Of tens of thousands of clones listed, around 85% are singletons. The specimen was PBMCs, collected around atezolizumab (anti-PD-L1) treatment. These receptor sequences come from a man aged 35 to 55 with urothelial cancer.

The V gene is TRBV5-1, the J gene TRBJ2-3, with 16 bases lining up with TRBD2. J was trimmed by 3 bases and V by 2 bases; bases with no gene match: 6. CDR3 length: 18 amino acids. CDR1 is SGHRS, CDR2 YFSETQ, per germline. This chain's CDR3 is CASSLPGLAGGKTDTQYF. In nucleotides, the CDR3 is TGCGCCAGCAGCTTACCGGGACTAGCGGGAGGGAAGACAGATACGCAGTATTTT.

This clone was counted between two and nine times. The rearrangement uses TRBV5-1 and TRBJ1-4; 11 bases agree with TRBD1. This CDR3 comprises 14 residues. The ends lost 4 bases at V and 7 bases at J; junction bases unmatched: 3. Germline values: CDR1 SGHRS, CDR2 YFSETQ. CDR3 in DNA: TGCGCCAGCAGCCAAGGGACAGGGGGTGAAAAACTGTTTTTT. It yields the protein CASSQGTGGEKLFF.

CDR3 sequence reads: CASSLLGITDTQYF. The CDR3 DNA reads as TGTGCCAGCAGCCTACTCGGGATCACAGATACGCAGTATTTT. This chain joins TRBV7-2 and TRBJ2-3; possibly TRBD2 for D (5 bases). V was trimmed by 5 bases and J by 2 bases, leaving 11 bases between them. This CDR3 comprises 14 residues. CDR1 is SGHTA and CDR2 is FQGNSA in the germline V gene.

The chain has TRBV30 and TRBJ2-5; D is unclear. Looked up from germline, CDR1 is GTSNPN and CDR2 is SVGIG (reference sequence). V was trimmed by 2 bases and J by 5 bases, leaving 6 bases between them. CDR3 length: 11 amino acids. The CDR3 protein is CAWSRVETQYF. The CDR3 DNA reads TGTGCCTGGAGTCGGGTGGAGACCCAGTACTTC. The whole variable domain, filled in from reference TRBV30 and TRBJ2-5, reads SQTIHQWPATLVQPVGSPLSLECTVEGTSNPNLYWYRQAAGRGLQLLFYSVGIGQISSEVPQNLSASRPQDRQFILSSKKLLLSDSGFYLCAWSRVETQYFGPGTRLLVL.

The genes are TRBV6-1 and TRBJ1-3; D ambiguous. The CDR3 totals 16 residues. V was cut by 1 base and J by 7 bases, with 17 bases left in between. Germline V gives CDR1 MNHNS, CDR2 SASEGT. CDR3 coding DNA: TGTGCCAGCAGTGAAGAAGTGGGGTGGAGGATCAACACCATATATTTT. It codes for CASSEEVGWRINTIYF.

The V and J genes are TRBV21-1 and TRBJ2-3; the D call in the table, TRBD2, was not verified against the DNA. TRBV21-1 is labeled a pseudogene. The CDR3 has 14 amino acids. CDR3 region: CASSTSGGTDTQYF. CDR3 sequence (DNA): TGTGCCAGCAGCACTTCGGGGGGGACAGATACGCAGTATTTT.

V gene TRBV7-8 combines with J gene TRBJ2-3; 8 bases are shared with TRBD2. The V gene's germline CDR1 is SGHVS and CDR2 FQNEAQ. V shed 1 base and J 2 bases; nucleotides not matched to a gene: 11. This CDR3 spans 18 amino acids. CDR3 residues: CASSLVRAGGTLTDTQYF. In DNA form, the CDR3 reads TGTGCCAGCAGCTTAGTAAGGGCGGGAGGAACTCTCACAGATACGCAGTATTTT.

This sequence joins TRBV4-1 and TRBJ2-7, with D tentatively TRBD1 (6 bases). Germline assignment: CDR1 MGHRA and CDR2 YSYEKL. The germline V and J ends were trimmed by 0 bases and 1 base, with 16 bases remaining between them. This CDR3 is built from 17 residues. The CDR3 region is CASSQDRRGSGSYEQYF. CDR3 bases: TGCGCCAGCAGCCAAGATCGAAGGGGGAGTGGATCCTACGAGCAGTACTTC.

In DNA form, the CDR3 reads TGTGCCAGCAGCTTAGCGGGAGCTCCTTTATACAATGAGCAGTTCTTC. Its translation is CASSLAGAPLYNEQFF. The rearrangement uses TRBV28 and TRBJ2-1; TRBD2 matches 9 bases. V gave up 6 bases and J gave up 4 bases; unmatched junction bases: 10. Germline V gives CDR1 MDHEN, CDR2 SYDVKM. The CDR3 spans 16 residues.

Written as DNA, the CDR3 is TGTGCCAGCAATCGGGACAGGGGGACAGGTGAAGCTTTCTTT. Protein: CASNRDRGTGEAFF. V is TRBV2 and J is TRBJ1-1, with 11 positions matching TRBD1. The CDR3 has 14 residues. The V gene's germline CDR1 is SNHLY and CDR2 FYNNEI. With V trimmed by 7 bases and J by 7 bases, 8 bases remained unmatched.

The chain has TRBV6-5 and TRBJ2-7, with D perhaps matching TRBD2 (6 bases). The V gene lost 8 bases and the J gene lost 7 bases, with 15 bases spanning the gap. The CDR3 totals 12 residues. In germline, CDR1 is MNHEY, CDR2 SVGAGI. CDR3 sequence reads: CASQDLAGEQYF. The CDR3 coding sequence is TGTGCCAGCCAGGACCTGGCGGGGGAGCAGTACTTC.

The V gene is TRBV7-3, the J gene TRBJ2-3; 10 nucleotides match TRBD2. V lost 5 bases to trimming and J lost 2 bases; unmatched junction nucleotides: 10. Germline V CDR1 and CDR2: SGHTA, FQGTGA. The CDR3 is made up of 17 amino acids. The CDR3 sequence is CASSHPGLAIPTDTQYF. CDR3 coding DNA: TGTGCCAGCAGCCATCCGGGACTAGCGATACCCACAGATACGCAGTATTTT.

The genes are TRBV5-1 and TRBJ2-1; 8 nucleotides align to TRBD2. This CDR3 is 16 amino acids long. With 3 bases clipped from V and 4 bases from J, the junction kept 9 bases outside the gene matches. Germline CDR1 SGHRS, CDR2 YFSETQ. This CDR3 is CASSSRSGRGYNEQFF. For the CDR3, the DNA is TGCGCCAGCAGCTCCAGGAGCGGGAGAGGGTACAATGAGCAGTTCTTC.

V and J are TRBV5-6 and TRBJ2-2; D remains unclear. CDR1 and CDR2 from the germline V gene are SGHDT and YYEEEE. V lost 2 bases and J 3 bases, leaving 5 bases between the germline ends. The length of the CDR3 is 13 residues. The DNA of the CDR3 is TGTGCCAGCAGCTTTGAGGACACCGGGGAGCTGTTTTTT. Translation: CASSFEDTGELFF.

CDR3 DNA sequence: TGTGCCAGCAGTGATAGCGGCCAGCAGTTCTTC. Residues: CASSDSGQQFF. The V call is TRBV28, the J call TRBJ2-1; possible D gene TRBD2, 6 bases. The V end was cut by 5 bases, the J end by 11 bases, with 10 bases between. The germline V gene encodes CDR1 MDHEN and CDR2 SYDVKM. CDR3 length: 11 amino acids.

The chain has TRBV5-1 and TRBJ2-7; 7 bases agree with TRBD2. The junction had 4 bases not matched to a gene; V was cut back by 3 bases and J by 7 bases. The CDR3 has 12 amino acids. The germline V gene encodes CDR1 SGHRS and CDR2 YFSETQ. CDR3 region: CASSSTSREQYF. The CDR3 bases are TGCGCCAGCAGCTCGACTAGCCGGGAGCAGTACTTC. The full variable domain, completed using reference TRBV5-1 and TRBJ2-7, is KAGVTQTPRYLIKTRGQQVTLSCSPISGHRSVSWYQQTPGQGLQFLFEYFSETQRNKGNFPGRFSGRQFSNSRSEMNVSTLELGDSALYLCASSSTSREQYFGPGTRLTVT.

CDR3: CASSRNLNPTSGKTDTQYF. CDR3 sequence (DNA): TGTGCCAGCAGCCGAAACCTAAACCCGACTAGCGGGAAGACAGATACGCAGTATTTT. The chain employs TRBV7-9 and TRBJ2-3; 11 nucleotides line up with TRBD2. The V segment lost 5 bases and the J segment 3 bases; nucleotides outside the gene matches: 16. The CDR3 spans 19 residues. Germline V gene data show CDR1 as SEHNR and CDR2 as FQNEAQ (reference sequence).

In its sample, this clone was seen a few times. The chain combines TRBV13 with TRBJ2-1; 9 bases map to TRBD2. This CDR3 has 16 amino acids. Germline V CDR1 and CDR2: PRHDT, FYEKMQ (reference sequence). The J segment lost 7 bases and the V segment lost 5 bases, leaving 12 bases of the junction unmatched. The CDR3 spells CASSPGAVAGVNEQFF. The DNA of the CDR3 is TGTGCCAGCAGCCCCGGCGCGGTAGCGGGGGTGAATGAGCAGTTCTTC.

This chain uses TRBV7-9 with TRBJ1-5; 7 nucleotides align to TRBD1. This CDR3 comprises 15 residues. V trimming: 5 bases; J trimming: 6 bases; junction bases outside the gene matches: 10. Germline-derived CDR1 and CDR2 are SEHNR and FQNEAQ (reference sequence). CDR3 sequence reads: CASSNIGQAGQPQHF. DNA of the CDR3: TGTGCCAGCAGCAACATAGGACAGGCCGGTCAGCCCCAGCATTTT. Based on the CDR3 plus reference TRBV7-9 and TRBJ1-5, the full variable domain is DTGVSQNPRHKITKRGQNVTFRCDPISEHNRLYWYRQTLGQGPEFLTYFQNEAQLEKSRLLSDRFSAERPKGSFSTLEIQRTEQGDSAMYLCASSNIGQAGQPQHFGDGTRLSIL.

J is TRBJ1-2 and V is TRBV28, with D possibly being TRBD1 (5 bases). V was trimmed by 5 bases and J by 3 bases, leaving 13 bases between them. The V gene's germline CDR1 is MDHEN and CDR2 SYDVKM. This CDR3 comprises 14 residues. CDR3: CASSLLGGDYGYTF. The DNA of the CDR3 is TGTGCCAGCAGTCTCCTCGGGGGGGACTATGGCTACACCTTC.

This chain connects TRBV6-1 to TRBJ2-5, with 7 bases that match TRBD1. Germline V lookup: CDR1 MNHNS, CDR2 SASEGT. V shed 1 base, J shed 2 bases, and the junction held 4 bases outside the gene matches. CDR3 length equals 15 residues. The CDR3, as DNA: TGTGCCAGCAGTGAAGATCTGGGACAGCAAGAGACCCAGTACTTC. Translating gives CASSEDLGQQETQYF.

V and J are TRBV2 and TRBJ2-1, with TRBD2 identical over 11 bases. The CDR3 loop spans 16 amino acids. Germline V lookup: CDR1 SNHLY, CDR2 FYNNEI. V shed 7 bases, J shed 1 base, and the junction held 6 bases outside the gene matches. The DNA of the CDR3 is TGTGCCAGCATTGGGACTAGCGGTCCTTCCTACAATGAGCAGTTCTTC. It encodes CASIGTSGPSYNEQFF. The variable domain in full, completed from reference TRBV2 and TRBJ2-1, reads EPEVTQTPSHQVTQMGQEVILRCVPISNHLYFYWYRQILGQKVEFLVSFYNNEISEKSEIFDDQFSVERPDGSNFTLKIRSTKLEDSAMYFCASIGTSGPSYNEQFFGPGTRLTVL.

The V call is TRBV29-1, the J call TRBJ2-7, with 8 bases lining up with TRBD1. V lost 6 bases and J lost 2; bases outside the gene matches: 9. CDR1 is SQVTM, CDR2 ANQGSEA, per germline. The CDR3 consists of 14 residues. The CDR3 region has the DNA TGCAGCGTCATACCGATGGACAGGGCCTACGAGCAGTACTTC. As protein: CSVIPMDRAYEQYF.

This clone was picked up one time. This chain joins TRBV7-2 and TRBJ2-7, with 9 bases that match TRBD2. V was pared by 7 bases and J by 4 bases, with 11 bases of the junction left unmatched. This CDR3 region has 15 residues. Germline CDR1 and CDR2: SGHTA and FQGNSA. The CDR3 DNA reads as TGTGCCAGCAATCCAGGGGGTAGCGGGAGATACGAGCAGTACTTC. Protein: CASNPGGSGRYEQYF.

The chain carries TRBV6-6 and TRBJ2-7; 13 nucleotides line up with TRBD2. The CDR3 contains 16 residues. Germline assignment: CDR1 MNHNY and CDR2 SVGAGI (reference sequence). The J segment lost 7 bases and the V segment lost 3 bases, leaving 9 bases of the junction unmatched. The CDR3 bases are TGTGCCAGCAGTTATTCACTAGCGGGAGGGCCGCAGGAGCAGTACTTC. Residues: CASSYSLAGGPQEQYF.